Below, one TCR beta chain is given with its context. Generated by immunoSEQ multiplex PCR, the TCRdb table keeps only in-frame clones and is missing some. The data contain 150,000 or so clones, about 90% of them seen just once; the ten biggest clones take up roughly 6.1%. The record originates from a study of blood T cell repertoires in COVID-19. As for the study in general: T cells, B-cell-depleted T cells, or PBMCs supplied cDNA or gDNA.

From germline, CDR1 is LGHDT and CDR2 YNNKEL (reference sequence). The CDR3 extends over 16 amino acids. After removal of 1 base from V and 3 bases from J, the junction contained 6 bases not matched to a gene. The clonotype was recovered from a man at least 80 years old with acute or convalescent COVID-19. The sample was peripheral blood. V gene TRBV3-1 (or the pseudogene TRBV3-2) combines with J gene TRBJ2-5, with 9 bases identical to TRBD1. The CDR3 protein is CASSQGTGVGEETQYF. The CDR3 bases are TGTGCCAGCAGCCAAGGGACAGGGGTTGGGGAAGAGACCCAGTACTTC.